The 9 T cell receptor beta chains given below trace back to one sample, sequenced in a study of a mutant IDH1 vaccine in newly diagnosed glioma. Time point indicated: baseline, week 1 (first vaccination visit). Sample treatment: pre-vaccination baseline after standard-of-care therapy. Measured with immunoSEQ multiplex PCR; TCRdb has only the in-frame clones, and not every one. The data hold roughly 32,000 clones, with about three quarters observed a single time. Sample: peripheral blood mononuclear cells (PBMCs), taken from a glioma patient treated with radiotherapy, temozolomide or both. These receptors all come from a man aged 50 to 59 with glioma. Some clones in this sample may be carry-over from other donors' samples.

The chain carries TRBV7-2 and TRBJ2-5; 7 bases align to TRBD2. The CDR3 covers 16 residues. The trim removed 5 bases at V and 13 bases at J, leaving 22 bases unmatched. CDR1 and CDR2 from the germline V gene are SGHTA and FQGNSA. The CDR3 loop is CASSRQGAGDPRRGYF. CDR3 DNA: TGTGCCAGCAGCCGCCAAGGGGCGGGGGACCCACGGAGGGGGTACTTC.

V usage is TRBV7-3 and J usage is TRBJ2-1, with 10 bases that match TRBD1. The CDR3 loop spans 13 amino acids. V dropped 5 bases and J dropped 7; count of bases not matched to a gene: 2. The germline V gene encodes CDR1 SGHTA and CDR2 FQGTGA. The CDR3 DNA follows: TGTGCCAGCAGCCCGGGACAGGGGAATGAGCAGTTCTTC. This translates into CASSPGQGNEQFF. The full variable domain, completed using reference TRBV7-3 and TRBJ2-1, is GAGVSQTPSNKVTEKGKYVELRCDPISGHTALYWYRQSLGQGPEFLIYFQGTGAADDSGLPNDRFFAVRPEGSVSTLKIQRTERGDSAVYLCASSPGQGNEQFFGPGTRLTVL.

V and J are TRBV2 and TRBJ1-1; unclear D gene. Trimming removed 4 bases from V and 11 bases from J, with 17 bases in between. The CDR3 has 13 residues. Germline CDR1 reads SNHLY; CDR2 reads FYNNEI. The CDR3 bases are TGTGCCAGCAGTGTAAATTTGGAGACTCTTGCTTTCTTT. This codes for CASSVNLETLAFF.

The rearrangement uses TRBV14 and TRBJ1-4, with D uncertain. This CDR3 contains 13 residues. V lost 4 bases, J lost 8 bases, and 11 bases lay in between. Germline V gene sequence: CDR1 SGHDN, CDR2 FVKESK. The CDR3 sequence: CASSRFGGEKLFF. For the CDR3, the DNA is TGTGCCAGCAGCCGCTTCGGCGGAGAAAAACTGTTTTTT.

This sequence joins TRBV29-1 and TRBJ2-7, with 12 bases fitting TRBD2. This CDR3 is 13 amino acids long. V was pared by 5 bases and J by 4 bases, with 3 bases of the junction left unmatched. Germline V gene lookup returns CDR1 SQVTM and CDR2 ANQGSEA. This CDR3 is CSVSGTSGYEQYF. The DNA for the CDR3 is TGCAGCGTTTCTGGGACTAGCGGGTACGAGCAGTACTTC.

CDR3 sequence reads: CASSYSRWATQYF. The DNA of the CDR3 is TGTGCCAGCAGTTACTCGAGGTGGGCGACCCAGTACTTC. The chain employs TRBV6-5 and TRBJ2-5; D is ambiguous. The CDR3 loop spans 13 amino acids. Germline loops: CDR1 MNHEY, CDR2 SVGAGI. V lost 0 bases and J lost 7, with 9 bases in between.

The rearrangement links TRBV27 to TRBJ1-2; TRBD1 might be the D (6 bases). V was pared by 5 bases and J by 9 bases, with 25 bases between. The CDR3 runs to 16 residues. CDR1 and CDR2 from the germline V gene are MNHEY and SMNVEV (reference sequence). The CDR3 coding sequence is TGTGCCAGCAGTCCGGAGGGGGGCCTCACCCAGGGGCGCTACACCTTC. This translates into CASSPEGGLTQGRYTF.

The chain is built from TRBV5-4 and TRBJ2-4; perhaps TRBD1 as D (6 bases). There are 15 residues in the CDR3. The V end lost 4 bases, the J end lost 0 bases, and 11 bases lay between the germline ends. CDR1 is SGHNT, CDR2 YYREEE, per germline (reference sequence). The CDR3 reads CASSNRELAKNIQYF. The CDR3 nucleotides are TGTGCCAGCAGCAACAGGGAGCTAGCCAAAAACATTCAGTACTTC.

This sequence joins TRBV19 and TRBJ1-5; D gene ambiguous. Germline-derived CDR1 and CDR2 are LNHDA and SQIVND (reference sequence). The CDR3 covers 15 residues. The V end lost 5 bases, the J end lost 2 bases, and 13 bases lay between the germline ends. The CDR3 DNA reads TGTGCCAGTAGTCGAACCCGCGGCGGCAATCAGCCCCAGCATTTT. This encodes CASSRTRGGNQPQHF.